This TCR beta chain was sequenced for a study of Graves' ophthalmopathy and Graves' hyperthyroidism. Whole-study results and caveats: Using 13 signatures, a model distinguished ophthalmopathy from stable hyperthyroidism, reaching around 88% sensitivity and approximately 80% specificity.

This clonotype was recorded many times. Its target is not known. RNA served as the template for amplifying TCR beta CDR3 regions. Amplification began with first-round RT-PCR using HTBI primers, then second-round multiplex PCR was performed. A single record per CDR3 protein comes from TCRdb applying MiXCR to the multiplex PCR reads. Of 400,000 to 500,000 distinct CDR3 sequences detected, around 21% appear once; the ten largest clones hold around 3.2%. Germline CDR1 is SGHAT and CDR2 is FQDESV (reference sequence). There are 18 residues in the CDR3. After removal of 5 bases from V and 4 bases from J, the junction contained 12 bases not matched to a gene. Stable hyperthyroidism denotes an absence of ophthalmopathy throughout 18 months of follow-up.

The chain uses TRBV11-1 and TRBJ2-5, with 14 bases lining up with TRBD2. Sequenced: peripheral blood. This TCR was recovered from a young woman with stable Graves' hyperthyroidism. CDR3 loop: CASSPGRLAGGPGETQYF. The CDR3, as DNA: TGTGCCAGCAGCCCTGGGCGACTAGCGGGAGGGCCGGGAGAGACCCAGTACTTC.